Listed below are T cell receptor beta chains from one sample, sequenced in a study of blood T cell repertoires in COVID-19. The repertoire was sequenced with immunoSEQ multiplex PCR; TCRdb's copy has only in-frame clones and lacks some. The repertoire consists of tens of thousands of clones, with just under 80% occurring once and the leading ten covering just over 35%. Sequenced input: peripheral blood. These receptors were collected from a man older than 75 with acute or convalescent COVID-19. Both conserved end residues are part of each CDR3. D genes are given only for firm matches. Rows give clone size only sometimes, using once, few, many, or a class for an expanded clone.

CDR3 DNA: TGTGCCACCAGCCCGGGGGTGAGGGCAGGGATGAGGATAGCTTTCTTT
CDR3 protein: CATSPGVRAGMRIAFF
J gene: TRBJ1-1
D gene: -
clone size: -
V gene: TRBV15

CDR3 DNA: TGTGCCAGCAGCTTCAATTCCGGGGGGATAGGTGAGCAGTTCTTC
CDR3 protein: CASSFNSGGIGEQFF
J gene: TRBJ2-1
D gene: TRBD2
clone size: -
V gene: TRBV7-3

CDR3 DNA: TGTGCCAGCAGCTTGGGGGGGGCAAGCACCGGGGAGCTGTTTTTT
CDR3 protein: CASSLGGASTGELFF
J gene: TRBJ2-2
D gene: -
clone size: once
V gene: TRBV7-6

CDR3 DNA: TGTACCAGCAGCTTACGACTGGAGGGACACGAGCAGTACTTC
CDR3 protein: CTSSLRLEGHEQYF
J gene: TRBJ2-7
D gene: -
clone size: -
V gene: TRBV5-4

CDR3 DNA: TGTGCCCTCGACCAGCGGGGTAGCACAGATACGCAGTATTTT
CDR3 protein: CALDQRGSTDTQYF
J gene: TRBJ2-3
D gene: TRBD2
clone size: few
V gene: TRBV30

CDR3 DNA: TGCGCCAGCAGCCACGGGGGAATAGCGGGGGGGCGCACAGATACGCAGTATTTT
CDR3 protein: CASSHGGIAGGRTDTQYF
J gene: TRBJ2-3
D gene: TRBD2
clone size: -
V gene: TRBV4-1

CDR3 DNA: TGTGCCAGCAGTGGACAGGCGATAAAAAATCAGCCCCAGCATTTT
CDR3 protein: CASSGQAIKNQPQHF
J gene: TRBJ1-5
D gene: -
clone size: few
V gene: TRBV2

CDR3 DNA: TGTGCTAGTGGTTCCCATACAGTCTATGGCTACACCTTC
CDR3 protein: CASGSHTVYGYTF
J gene: TRBJ1-2
D gene: -
clone size: -
V gene: TRBV12-5

CDR3 DNA: TGTGCCACCTCCCTAGGAGCGGGGGTGAACACCGGGGAGCTGTTTTTT
CDR3 protein: CATSLGAGVNTGELFF
J gene: TRBJ2-2
D gene: TRBD2
clone size: -
V gene: TRBV6-4

CDR3 DNA: TGTGCCAGCAGCTTGGTCTGGGCGGGCTCCTACGAGCAGTACTTC
CDR3 protein: CASSLVWAGSYEQYF
J gene: TRBJ2-7
D gene: -
clone size: -
V gene: TRBV5-6

CDR3 DNA: TGTGCCAGCAGCCAACTAGCGGGGCCGACCGCTAGCACAGATACGCAGTATTTT
CDR3 protein: CASSQLAGPTASTDTQYF
J gene: TRBJ2-3
D gene: TRBD2
clone size: -
V gene: TRBV4-2

CDR3 DNA: TGTGCCAGCAGCTCGGGACTAGCGGGGCCCGGTGAGCAGTTCTTC
CDR3 protein: CASSSGLAGPGEQFF
J gene: TRBJ2-1
D gene: TRBD2
clone size: -
V gene: TRBV7-2

CDR3 DNA: TGTGCCAGCAGCTCCCTAGCGGGGGGGCCAATATATGAGCAGTTCTTC
CDR3 protein: CASSSLAGGPIYEQFF
J gene: TRBJ2-1
D gene: TRBD2
clone size: few
V gene: TRBV5-4

CDR3 DNA: TGTGCCAGTAGTCCTGACAGATCCCTGTCGGGCTACGAGCAGTACTTC
CDR3 protein: CASSPDRSLSGYEQYF
J gene: TRBJ2-7
D gene: -
clone size: -
V gene: TRBV19

CDR3 DNA: TGTGCCAGCAGCCAGATTACTAGCGGGGGGGGCAATGAGCAGTTCTTC
CDR3 protein: CASSQITSGGGNEQFF
J gene: TRBJ2-1
D gene: TRBD2
clone size: -
V gene: TRBV7-8

CDR3 DNA: TGCGCCAGCAGCTGGGGAGGGAAAGATACGCAGTATTTT
CDR3 protein: CASSWGGKDTQYF
J gene: TRBJ2-3
D gene: TRBD2
clone size: -
V gene: TRBV5-1

CDR3 DNA: TGTGCCCGCAGGGGGGGCGGGGGCAACTATGGCTACACCTTC
CDR3 protein: CARRGGGGNYGYTF
J gene: TRBJ1-2
D gene: TRBD1
clone size: -
V gene: TRBV6-5

CDR3 DNA: TGTGCCAGCAGCGCCCCTAGACAGGGGGTTAAGGAAAAACTGTTTTTT
CDR3 protein: CASSAPRQGVKEKLFF
J gene: TRBJ1-4
D gene: TRBD1
clone size: few
V gene: TRBV7-6

CDR3 DNA: TGTGCCAGCGGTTCCCAAGATACGCAGTATTTT
CDR3 protein: CASGSQDTQYF
J gene: TRBJ2-3
D gene: -
clone size: -
V gene: TRBV28

CDR3 DNA: TGCAGCGTTGGGGGGGACAGGGTGACTGAAGCTTTCTTT
CDR3 protein: CSVGGDRVTEAFF
J gene: TRBJ1-1
D gene: TRBD1
clone size: -
V gene: TRBV29-1

CDR3 DNA: TGTGCCAGCAGCGATCGAGGACAGACCTCAGGGAAACTGTTTTTT
CDR3 protein: CASSDRGQTSGKLFF
J gene: TRBJ1-4
D gene: -
clone size: -
V gene: TRBV11-1

CDR3 DNA: TGCGCCAGCAGCCAAAATATACAGGACCAAAATGAAAAACTGTTTTTT
CDR3 protein: CASSQNIQDQNEKLFF
J gene: TRBJ1-4
D gene: -
clone size: -
V gene: TRBV5-1

CDR3 DNA: TGTGCCAGCGGGAAGGGGCAGAAAGAGACCCAGTACTTC
CDR3 protein: CASGKGQKETQYF
J gene: TRBJ2-5
D gene: -
clone size: -
V gene: TRBV15

CDR3 DNA: TGTGCCAGCAGTCCCCGGGACACCCTACGAGAGACCCAGTACTTC
CDR3 protein: CASSPRDTLRETQYF
J gene: TRBJ2-5
D gene: -
clone size: -
V gene: TRBV28

CDR3 DNA: TGTGCCAGCAGCTTAGGCCCTCATAGGACAGGGGGGCACGGGGAGCTGTTTTTT
CDR3 protein: CASSLGPHRTGGHGELFF
J gene: TRBJ2-2
D gene: TRBD1
clone size: once
V gene: TRBV11-2

CDR3 DNA: TGCGCCAGCAGCCTCTCGGGGGATGAGCAGTTCTTC
CDR3 protein: CASSLSGDEQFF
J gene: TRBJ2-1
D gene: -
clone size: -
V gene: TRBV5-1

CDR3 DNA: TGCGCCAGTAGGACAGGGTTGAGCCAAGAGACCCAGTACTTC
CDR3 protein: CASRTGLSQETQYF
J gene: TRBJ2-5
D gene: TRBD1
clone size: -
V gene: TRBV5-1

CDR3 DNA: TGCGCCAGTTCACGGGGTAGCTCCAAAGCTGAGGATACGCAGTATTTT
CDR3 protein: CASSRGSSKAEDTQYF
J gene: TRBJ2-3
D gene: -
clone size: -
V gene: TRBV5-1

CDR3 DNA: TGTGCCAGCAGATACAGCTCCTTTGGGGAGCTGTTTTTT
CDR3 protein: CASRYSSFGELFF
J gene: TRBJ2-2
D gene: -
clone size: -
V gene: TRBV2

CDR3 DNA: TGTGCCAGTAAGCGGGATACCGTCTACCCGAGGGGAAACACCATATATTTT
CDR3 protein: CASKRDTVYPRGNTIYF
J gene: TRBJ1-3
D gene: -
clone size: once
V gene: TRBV19

CDR3 DNA: TGTGCCAGCAGTCCTACCCGGGACAGTTATAATTCACCCCTCCACTTT
CDR3 protein: CASSPTRDSYNSPLHF
J gene: TRBJ1-6
D gene: TRBD1
clone size: -
V gene: TRBV27

CDR3 DNA: TGCGCCAGCAGCCTCCGGACAGGGCTTCTAAACACCGGGGAGCTGTTTTTT
CDR3 protein: CASSLRTGLLNTGELFF
J gene: TRBJ2-2
D gene: TRBD1
clone size: once
V gene: TRBV4-1

CDR3 DNA: TGTGCCAGCAGCTCTCGGTCCGACAGTTTTGAAGCTTTCTTT
CDR3 protein: CASSSRSDSFEAFF
J gene: TRBJ1-1
D gene: -
clone size: large
V gene: TRBV7-9

CDR3 DNA: TGTGCCAGTAGTATGAAACAGGGACAGGATGGCTACACCTTC
CDR3 protein: CASSMKQGQDGYTF
J gene: TRBJ1-2
D gene: TRBD1
clone size: -
V gene: TRBV19

CDR3 DNA: TGTGCCAGCAGTAAGGGGGCCTATGGCTACACCTTC
CDR3 protein: CASSKGAYGYTF
J gene: TRBJ1-2
D gene: TRBD1
clone size: -
V gene: TRBV6-5

CDR3 DNA: TGTGCCAGTAGTACCGCCCTGACACGAAACACCGGGGAGCTGTTTTTT
CDR3 protein: CASSTALTRNTGELFF
J gene: TRBJ2-2
D gene: -
clone size: -
V gene: TRBV19

CDR3 DNA: TGCGCCAGCAGCCCAGGTCAGGGGGCGAACACTGAAGCTTTCTTT
CDR3 protein: CASSPGQGANTEAFF
J gene: TRBJ1-1
D gene: TRBD1
clone size: -
V gene: TRBV4-1

CDR3 DNA: TGTGCCAGCAGTGAATACAGAGCGAACACCGGGGAGCTGTTTTTT
CDR3 protein: CASSEYRANTGELFF
J gene: TRBJ2-2
D gene: -
clone size: once
V gene: TRBV6-1

CDR3 DNA: TGCGCCAGCAGTCAAGGGGGACCGACAGGGCCAGCCAAAAACATTCAGTACTTC
CDR3 protein: CASSQGGPTGPAKNIQYF
J gene: TRBJ2-4
D gene: TRBD1
clone size: few
V gene: TRBV23-1

CDR3 DNA: TGTGCCAGCAGCCAAGATGGGATTACAGGGACGGGGACTGAAGCTTTCTTT
CDR3 protein: CASSQDGITGTGTEAFF
J gene: TRBJ1-1
D gene: -
clone size: -
V gene: TRBV3-1/TRBV3-2

CDR3 DNA: TGTGCCATCAGTGGGAACAGGAACACTGAAGCTTTCTTT
CDR3 protein: CAISGNRNTEAFF
J gene: TRBJ1-1
D gene: -
clone size: -
V gene: TRBV10-3

CDR3 DNA: TGTGCCAGCAGCCTAACGAGGGTAACCGGGGAGCTGTTTTTT
CDR3 protein: CASSLTRVTGELFF
J gene: TRBJ2-2
D gene: -
clone size: -
V gene: TRBV6-2/TRBV6-3

CDR3 DNA: TGTGCCAGCAGTTTCGGAGGGACAGATGGCTACACCTTC
CDR3 protein: CASSFGGTDGYTF
J gene: TRBJ1-2
D gene: TRBD1
clone size: -
V gene: TRBV12-3/TRBV12-4

CDR3 DNA: TGTGCCATCAGGCAGGAATCTGAAGCTTTCTTT
CDR3 protein: CAIRQESEAFF
J gene: TRBJ1-1
D gene: -
clone size: -
V gene: TRBV10-3

CDR3 DNA: TGTGCCAGCAGTGAACAGGGGGCGGGTGAGCAGTTCTTC
CDR3 protein: CASSEQGAGEQFF
J gene: TRBJ2-1
D gene: TRBD1
clone size: -
V gene: TRBV6-4

CDR3 DNA: TGTGCCAGCAGCTCGACTACAGGGGGCAAACTGTTTTTT
CDR3 protein: CASSSTTGGKLFF
J gene: TRBJ1-4
D gene: TRBD1
clone size: once
V gene: TRBV7-7

CDR3 DNA: TGCGCCAGCAGCTTGGCCGGGCCCGGCGGGACCGGGGAGCTGTTTTTT
CDR3 protein: CASSLAGPGGTGELFF
J gene: TRBJ2-2
D gene: -
clone size: -
V gene: TRBV5-1